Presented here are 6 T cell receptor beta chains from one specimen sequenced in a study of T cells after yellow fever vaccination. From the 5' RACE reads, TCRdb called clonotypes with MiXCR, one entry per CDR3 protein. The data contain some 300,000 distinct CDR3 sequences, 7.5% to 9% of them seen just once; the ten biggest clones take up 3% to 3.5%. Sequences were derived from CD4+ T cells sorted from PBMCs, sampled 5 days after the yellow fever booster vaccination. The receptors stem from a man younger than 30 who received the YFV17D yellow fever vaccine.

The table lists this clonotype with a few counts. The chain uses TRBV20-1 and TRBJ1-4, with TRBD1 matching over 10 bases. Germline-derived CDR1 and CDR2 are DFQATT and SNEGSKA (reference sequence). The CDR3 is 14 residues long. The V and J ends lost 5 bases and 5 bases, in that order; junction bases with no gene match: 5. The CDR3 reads CSAVKGQGNEKLFF. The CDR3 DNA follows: TGCAGTGCTGTCAAGGGACAGGGGAATGAAAAACTGTTTTTT.

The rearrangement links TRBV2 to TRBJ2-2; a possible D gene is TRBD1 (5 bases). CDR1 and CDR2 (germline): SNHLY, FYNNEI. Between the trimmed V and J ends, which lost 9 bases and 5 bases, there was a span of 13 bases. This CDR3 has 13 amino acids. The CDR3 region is CASQTVLTGELFF. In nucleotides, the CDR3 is TGTGCCAGTCAGACAGTGTTGACCGGGGAGCTGTTTTTT.

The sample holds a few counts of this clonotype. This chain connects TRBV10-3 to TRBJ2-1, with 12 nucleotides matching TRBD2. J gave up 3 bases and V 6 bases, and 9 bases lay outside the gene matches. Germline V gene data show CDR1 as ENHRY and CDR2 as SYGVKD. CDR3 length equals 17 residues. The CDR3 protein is CAIRETSGLAGYNEQFF. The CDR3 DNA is TGTGCCATCAGAGAGACATCGGGACTAGCGGGCTACAATGAGCAGTTCTTC.

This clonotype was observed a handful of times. The CDR3 is CASSPTQARVQETQYF. CDR3 coding DNA: TGTGCCAGCAGCCCAACCCAGGCCAGGGTACAAGAGACCCAGTACTTC. The chain links TRBV4-2 to TRBJ2-5, with D tentatively TRBD1 (5 bases). This CDR3 spans 16 amino acids. Looked up from germline, CDR1 is LGHNA and CDR2 is YNFKEQ. V was cut by 4 bases and J by 2 bases, with 17 bases left in between.

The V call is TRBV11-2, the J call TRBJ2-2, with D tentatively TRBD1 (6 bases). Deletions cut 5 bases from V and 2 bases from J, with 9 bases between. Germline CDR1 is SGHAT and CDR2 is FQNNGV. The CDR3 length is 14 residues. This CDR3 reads CASSIQGNTGELFF. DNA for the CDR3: TGTGCCAGCAGCATACAGGGAAACACCGGGGAGCTGTTTTTT.

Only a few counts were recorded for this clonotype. CDR3 coding DNA: TGTGCCAGCAGCAAGTCGGGTATGAACACTGAAGCTTTCTTT. It yields the protein CASSKSGMNTEAFF. The chain has TRBV11-2 and TRBJ1-1; no reliable D call. The V and J ends lost 5 bases and 0 bases respectively, with 10 bases between them. The CDR3 has 14 amino acids. Germline V gene sequence: CDR1 SGHAT, CDR2 FQNNGV.